The TCR beta chain described here comes from a study of blood T cell repertoires in COVID-19. Sequenced by immunoSEQ multiplex PCR; TCRdb stores in-frame clones only, minus some. The sample carries more than 14,000 clones, about 90% recorded once. Per the germline V gene, CDR1 is MNHEY and CDR2 is SVGEGT. V was trimmed by 0 bases and J by 0 bases, leaving 12 bases between them. This CDR3 has 17 amino acids. The chain uses TRBV6-2 or TRBV6-3 and TRBJ2-4; perhaps TRBD1 as D (6 bases). Input material: peripheral blood. The origin of this receptor is a human donor in a cohort sampled during active COVID-19. In nucleotides, the CDR3 is TGTGCCAGCAGTTACTCGAGACAGGCGATAGCCAAAAACATTCAGTACTTC. This encodes CASSYSRQAIAKNIQYF.